These 19 T cell receptor beta chains share one sample of origin, sequenced in a study of cytomegalovirus exposure and HLA in healthy donors. The PCR was carried out with 60 Vbeta primers and 13 Jbeta primers. The method was immunoSEQ multiplex PCR; TCRdb's version includes in-frame clones alone and lacks a portion of them. This table holds about 76,000 clones, roughly two thirds found once. Sequencing input: PBMCs. The receptor source for this set is a woman between 40 and 50 years old in good health and CMV-seropositive.

This chain uses TRBV19 with TRBJ2-3; D is perhaps TRBD2 (6 bases). The V gene lost 5 bases and the J gene lost 2 bases, with 11 bases spanning the gap. This CDR3 spans 14 amino acids. Germline-derived CDR1 and CDR2 are LNHDA and SQIVND (reference sequence). In DNA form, the CDR3 reads TGTGCCAGTAGTGCGGGACGGACCACAGATACGCAGTATTTT. This sequence encodes CASSAGRTTDTQYF.

This chain uses TRBV27 with TRBJ1-1; D uncertain. Germline-derived CDR1 and CDR2 are MNHEY and SMNVEV (reference sequence). This CDR3 spans 15 amino acids. CDR3 DNA: TGTGCGATGCATAGGATTAGACACTCAAACACTGAAGCTTTCTTT. It encodes CAMHRIRHSNTEAFF.

V is TRBV28 and J is TRBJ1-1, with D possibly TRBD1 on 6 matching bases. The CDR3 extends over 14 amino acids. The V end was cut by 6 bases, the J end by 3 bases, with 14 bases between. Germline assignment: CDR1 MDHEN and CDR2 SYDVKM. CDR3 protein: CASSLQGGHTEAFF. The CDR3 bases are TGTGCCAGCAGCCTACAGGGCGGACACACTGAAGCTTTCTTT.

The chain has TRBV4-2 and TRBJ2-3; a possible D gene is TRBD1 (6 bases). The CDR3 covers 14 residues. Germline CDR1 LGHNA, CDR2 YNFKEQ. Trimming pared 4 bases from V and 2 bases from J, leaving 10 bases between. CDR3 loop: CASSLDRDTDTQYF. CDR3 in DNA: TGTGCCAGCAGCCTGGACAGAGACACAGATACGCAGTATTTT.

Details on this clone: Since a far larger clone is one base different, this is likely a read error. The same CDR3 also results from other DNA sequences found in this sample. The chain uses TRBV6-5 and TRBJ2-7, with D perhaps TRBD1 (5 bases). V lost 6 bases, J lost 4 bases, and 16 bases lay in between. The CDR3 contains 14 residues. Germline assignment: CDR1 MNHEY and CDR2 SVGAGI. This CDR3 reads CASSQGGFLYEQYF. The CDR3 DNA sequence: TGTGCCAGCAGCCAGGGTGGGTTTTTGTACGAGCAGTACTTC.

The chain couples TRBV18 to TRBJ2-3; D ambiguous. The CDR3 covers 13 residues. V was trimmed by 3 bases and J by 4 bases, leaving 8 bases between them. Germline lookup yields CDR1 KGHSH and CDR2 LQKENI. The CDR3 reads CASSPSPADTQYF. The CDR3 DNA follows: TGTGCCAGCTCACCTTCCCCGGCAGATACGCAGTATTTT.

On this clone: The same CDR3 is also encoded by other DNA sequences in this sample. The chain uses TRBV28 and TRBJ1-1; no definite D call. V was trimmed by 3 bases and J by 1 base, leaving 6 bases between them. This CDR3 is 13 amino acids long. Germline-derived CDR1 and CDR2 are MDHEN and SYDVKM. The CDR3 here is CASSFRRNTEAFF. The CDR3 DNA is TGTGCCAGCAGTTTTCGTAGGAACACTGAAGCTTTCTTT.

The chain has TRBV28 and TRBJ2-7; a possible D gene is TRBD2 (6 bases). CDR1 is MDHEN and CDR2 is SYDVKM in the germline V gene. V was clipped by 5 bases and J by 2 bases, with 13 bases between them. The CDR3 runs 14 residues. CDR3 loop: CASSNRDLTYEQYF. The CDR3 coding sequence is TGTGCCAGCAGTAACCGGGACTTGACCTACGAGCAGTACTTC.

J is TRBJ2-3 and V is TRBV6-5, with 12 bases fitting TRBD1. V shed 2 bases and J 5 bases; nucleotides not matched to a gene: 5. This CDR3 is 16 amino acids long. Germline V CDR1 and CDR2: MNHEY, SVGAGI. The CDR3: CASSYPGQGAGDTQYF. In DNA form, the CDR3 reads TGTGCCAGCAGTTACCCGGGACAGGGGGCGGGAGATACGCAGTATTTT.

This rearrangement joins TRBV11-2 to TRBJ1-4, with D tentatively TRBD1 (6 bases). The V end lost 2 bases, the J end lost 4 bases, and 11 bases lay between the germline ends. The CDR3 totals 15 residues. In germline, CDR1 is SGHAT, CDR2 FQNNGV. Written as DNA, the CDR3 is TGTGCCAGCAGCTTATATTCAGGGGATAATGAAAAACTGTTTTTT. This sequence encodes CASSLYSGDNEKLFF.

V and J are TRBV2 and TRBJ2-5; 7 positions agree with TRBD1. The CDR3 is made up of 15 amino acids. CDR1 is SNHLY, CDR2 FYNNEI, per germline. V dropped 3 bases and J dropped 0; count of bases not matched to a gene: 4. The CDR3 nucleotides read TGTGCCAGCAGTGAGCAAGGGACAGACCAAGAGACCCAGTACTTC. Amino acids: CASSEQGTDQETQYF.

This sequence joins TRBV27 and TRBJ2-1; 9 nucleotides match TRBD2. V was pared by 9 bases and J by 4 bases, with 16 bases of the junction left unmatched. The CDR3 length is 17 residues. Germline V gene sequence: CDR1 MNHEY, CDR2 SMNVEV (reference sequence). CDR3 in amino acids: CASSIAGVDVAYNEQFF. Written as DNA, the CDR3 is TGTGCCAGTTCGATAGCGGGAGTCGATGTTGCTTACAATGAGCAGTTCTTC.

This chain joins TRBV7-2 and TRBJ1-1; possible D gene TRBD1, 5 bases. The CDR3 extends over 14 amino acids. The germline V gene has CDR1 SGHTA and CDR2 FQGNSA. The ends were cut back, 2 bases at V and 6 bases at J, with 13 bases in the middle. Written as DNA, the CDR3 is TGTGCCAGCAGCTTAAACGGGGGTCGCGCTGAAGCTTTCTTT. It is translated as CASSLNGGRAEAFF.

For this clone: This may arise from a read error, as a much more abundant clone is one base away. The rearrangement uses TRBV7-2 and TRBJ1-1, with D perhaps TRBD1 (6 bases). The CDR3 consists of 13 residues. V shed 2 bases and J shed 3 bases, with 7 bases lying between them. Germline V gene data show CDR1 as SGHTA and CDR2 as FQGNSA. CDR3 in amino acids: CASSLQGYTEAFF. Written as DNA, the CDR3 is TGTGCCAGCAGCTTACAGGGGTACACTGAAGCTTTCTTT. Using reference TRBV7-2 and TRBJ1-1 for the parts outside the CDR3, the full variable domain is GAGVSQSPSNKVTEKGKDVELRCDPISGHTALYWYRQSLGQGLEFLIYFQGNSAPDKSGLPSDRFSAERTGGSVSTLTIQRTQQEDSAVYLCASSLQGYTEAFFGQGTRLTVV.

The CDR3 region is CASSLFRGSGYTF. CDR3 coding DNA: TGTGCCAGCAGCCTGTTCAGAGGGAGCGGCTACACCTTC. The chain carries TRBV5-6 and TRBJ1-2; D not certain. CDR3 size: 13 residues. Trimming cost V 4 bases and J 8 bases, with 15 bases left between them. Looked up from germline, CDR1 is SGHDT and CDR2 is YYEEEE.

The chain's CDR3 is CASGTSSYEQYF. In nucleotides, the CDR3 is TGTGCCAGCGGCACGTCGTCCTACGAGCAGTACTTC. J is TRBJ2-7 and V is TRBV7-2; D uncertain. In germline, CDR1 is SGHTA, CDR2 FQGNSA. V dropped 8 bases and J dropped 1 base, with 9 bases sitting between them. CDR3 length equals 12 residues.

The chain is built from TRBV6-5 and TRBJ1-2; tentatively, D is TRBD1 (6 bases). This CDR3 is built from 14 residues. V shed 6 bases and J shed 2 bases, with 13 bases lying between them. Germline lookup yields CDR1 MNHEY and CDR2 SVGAGI. DNA of the CDR3: TGTGCCAGCAGCCCACGGACAGTCAACTATGGCTACACCTTC. Residues: CASSPRTVNYGYTF.

The genes are TRBV9 and TRBJ2-1, with unresolved D. Germline CDR1 reads SGDLS; CDR2 reads YYNGEE. This CDR3 has 13 amino acids. Trimming took off 3 bases at V and 7 bases at J, with 11 bases between the two ends. For the CDR3, the DNA is TGTGCCAGCAGCGCAAGAGCTTTTAATGAGCAGTTCTTC. Protein product: CASSARAFNEQFF.

The table lists this clone with a few counts. V gene TRBV7-7 combines with J gene TRBJ2-2; possible D gene TRBD2, 5 bases. CDR1 is SSHAT and CDR2 is FNYEAQ in the germline V gene (reference sequence). The V end was cut by 5 bases, the J end by 1 base, with 8 bases between. This CDR3 has 14 residues. The CDR3 coding sequence is TGTGCCAGCAGCCTCCGGGAGAACACCGGGGAGCTGTTTTTT. This translates into CASSLRENTGELFF.